Here is one T cell receptor beta chain with its context. The antigen remains unidentified. Different DNA sequences within this sample yield the same CDR3. The data originate from a study of shared clonotypes between healthy human individuals. Broader study findings: Blood was the only sampled material, and tissue repertoires likely differ. Generation of non-shared clonotypes was less probable than generation of clonotypes shared by all four donors.

Germline V gives CDR1 MNHEY, CDR2 SMNVEV (reference sequence). The V and J ends lost 3 bases and 4 bases respectively, with 4 bases between them. This CDR3 has 11 residues. DNA at 200 ng, about 30,000 T cell genomes, went into sorted-subset replicate PCRs. TCRdb's copy holds only in-frame clones and misses some; the assay was immunoSEQ multiplex PCR. This table has roughly 550,000 clones, around 95% appearing once. Naivety among CD8 cells was defined by CD45RO negativity and positive CCR7 selection, thereby excluding terminally differentiated effector memory CD45RA+ cells. This sequence was found in a woman aged 25 to 39 in good health. Sequencing input: naive CD8+ T cells sorted from blood. This chain joins TRBV27 and TRBJ2-7; D gene ambiguous. The CDR3 sequence: CASSFGYEQYF. The CDR3 nucleotides are TGTGCCAGCAGTTTTGGGTACGAGCAGTACTTC.